This T cell receptor (beta chain) is from a study of PD-1 blockade in classical Hodgkin lymphoma. The data were produced by immunoSEQ multiplex PCR, yet TCRdb's version contains in-frame clones alone and is incomplete. This sample has 20,000 to 25,000 clones; around 80% occur once, and the top ten carry roughly 17%. General study findings and limits: Newly diagnosed patients were reported to start with lower TCR diversity than healthy donors.

This CDR3 spans 15 amino acids. The germline CDR1 and CDR2 sequences are MGHRA and YSYEKL. Deletions cut 1 base from V and 4 bases from J, with 12 bases between. Comment on this clone: Its specificity is unknown.

There was relapse after autologous stem cell transplantation in every patient, and there was variation in brentuximab vedotin exposure. Best responses included complete response and partial response; otherwise, the best response was progressive disease. The receptor was isolated from a human donor with classical Hodgkin lymphoma. The sequences come from peripheral blood mononuclear cells (PBMCs), collected before the second cycle of nivolumab. The chain carries TRBV4-1 and TRBJ2-3; either TRBD1 or TRBD2 may fit D (5 bases each). The CDR3 is CASSQVGVVADTQYF. The DNA of the CDR3 is TGCGCCAGCAGCCAAGTGGGGGTAGTAGCAGATACGCAGTATTTT.